This note documents a single TCR beta chain sequence. Its antigen has not been determined. Base qualities were left out, and no much larger clone turns up one base away. TCRbeta CDR3 regions were amplified from genomic DNA using the immunoSEQ Assay, a bias-controlled multiplex PCR. The authors' analysis ran thus. Within the assay, amplification of reference gene primers was used to estimate how many nucleated cells each sample contained. To quantify the absolute abundance of each unique TCRbeta CDR3 rearrangement, sequence reads were collapsed and filtered. For each sample, productive Simpson clonality was calculated by taking the square root of Simpson's diversity index across productive rearrangements. Here the immuneACCESS table is served through TCRdb, limited to in-frame sequences with V and J called. Missing clones are a known gap in these copies; in checked studies unresolved V genes cover under half, and the rest lacks a known reason. Clone size and the V and J calls come from that table; the DNA yielded D and trimming. This sample is represented by about 200,000 clones; about 86% of them were singletons. Around 8.7% of the sample goes to the ten largest clones.

From cysteine to phenylalanine, the CDR3 is 15 amino acids long. Just CDR3 DNA is preserved here, 45 bases in frame from base 1. The germline V gene encodes CDR1 GTSNPN and CDR2 SVGIG (reference sequence). The V end gives up 2 bases and the J end 0 bases, leaving 4 bases in the junction not matched to a gene. This sample stems from a study of blood T cell repertoires in COVID-19 (dated by TCRdb to the early 2020s). Describing the broader study: Collaborator samples came from the United States, Italy and Spain and covered acute and convalescent phases of COVID-19. The material from the prospective study consisted of cDNA or gDNA derived from T cells, B-cell-depleted T cells, or PBMCs. The dataset comprised deeply sampled blood TCRbeta repertoires from subjects exposed to, actively infected with, or recovered from COVID-19. The repertoires were released in a freely available public database intended as a resource for research on the immune response to SARS-CoV-2. Samples were obtained from the ongoing ImmuneRACE study (first 160 participants) and from approximately 1,200 subjects provided by 6 global collaborators. The sample metadata nearly always contained a de-identified subject ID, COVID-19 status, age in years and sex. Where available, HLA class I and class II types were taken from metadata supplied by the sample provider and were not determined by assay-based typing. What the study reported, not specific to this receptor: The amount of clinical and demographic metadata varied by source and participant and was provided uncurated.

Collaborating institutions collected whole blood in K2EDTA tubes following their own protocols. For TCRbeta analysis, collaborator samples were shipped as frozen whole blood, as isolated PBMCs, or as DNA extracted from either sample type. The receptor was derived from a woman aged 45-65 years with acute or convalescent COVID-19. The rearrangement combines TRBV30 with TRBJ1-1; a stretch of 9 junction bases matches TRBD1. Input material: peripheral blood. This receptor carries the CDR3 CAWSLRDRVNTEAFF. The DNA sequence is given as TGTGCCTGGAGTCTCCGGGACAGGGTGAACACTGAAGCTTTCTTT.